The rows below give T cell receptor beta chains drawn from one sample of a study of CD8 T cells in Susac syndrome. Via MiXCR, TCRdb re-called the immunoSEQ multiplex PCR reads, giving one row per CDR3 protein. The sample lists fewer than 200,000 distinct CDR3 sequences, 93% occurring once. Sample: CD4+ T cells from PBMCs. The receptors originated from a human donor in good health. CDR3s include the opening cysteine and the closing phenylalanine or tryptophan. A D gene is named only where the DNA matches it firmly.

TRBJ1-2	TRBV29-1	-	CSVSVLGATSNYGYTF	TGCAGCGTTTCTGTCTTGGGGGCGACCTCTAACTATGGCTACACCTTC
TRBJ1-1	TRBV7-9	-	CASSFSSTAMNTEAFF	TGTGCCAGCAGCTTTTCGTCGACAGCCATGAACACTGAAGCTTTCTTT
TRBJ2-1	TRBV29-1	-	CSVLMVDNEQFF	TGCAGCGTCCTCATGGTCGACAATGAGCAGTTCTTC
TRBJ2-5	TRBV7-2	-	CASSLVLLGETQYF	TGTGCCAGCAGCTTAGTATTGTTAGGAGAGACCCAGTACTTC
TRBJ2-2	TRBV7-9	-	CASSFTNTGELFF	TGTGCCAGCAGCTTTACGAACACCGGGGAGCTGTTTTTT
TRBJ1-1	TRBV7-8	-	CASSSTGMNTEAFF	TGTGCCAGCAGCTCAACAGGGATGAACACTGAAGCTTTCTTT
TRBJ1-1	TRBV6-5	-	CASSSGERAFF	TGTGCCAGCAGTTCCGGGGAAAGGGCTTTCTTT
TRBJ1-1	TRBV12-5	-	CASGLVLSGSGVTEAFF	TGTGCTAGTGGTTTGGTACTCTCGGGATCAGGGGTCACTGAAGCTTTCTTT
TRBJ1-1	TRBV29-1	-	CSVERGGLEVFF	TGCAGCGTTGAAAGGGGGGGTCTAGAAGTTTTCTTT
TRBJ1-4	TRBV6-6	TRBD1	CASNGGQGFGKLFF	TGTGCCAGCAATGGGGGACAGGGATTTGGAAAACTGTTTTTT
TRBJ2-4	TRBV29-1	TRBD1	CSVNRGSNIQYF	TGCAGCGTTAACAGGGGCTCAAACATTCAGTACTTC
TRBJ1-2	TRBV27	-	CASSLLGAGHYGYTF	TGTGCCAGCAGCCTCTTGGGGGCAGGGCACTATGGCTACACCTTC
TRBJ1-2	TRBV6-1	TRBD1	CASSGTVYFYGYTF	TGTGCCAGCAGCGGGACAGTCTACTTCTATGGCTACACCTTC
TRBJ2-2	TRBV6-2/TRBV6-3	TRBD2	CASRPSGANTGELFF	TGTGCCAGCAGACCTAGCGGCGCGAACACCGGGGAGCTGTTTTTT
TRBJ2-7	TRBV6-6	-	CASSLKLGRSYEQYF	TGTGCCAGCAGCCTTAAGCTGGGACGGAGCTACGAGCAGTACTTC
TRBJ2-5	TRBV29-1	-	CSVSWEGETQYF	TGCAGCGTTAGTTGGGAAGGAGAGACCCAGTACTTC
TRBJ1-2	TRBV7-8	-	CASSLETGARGGYTF	TGTGCCAGCAGCTTAGAAACGGGGGCAAGAGGGGGCTACACCTTC